The 13 T cell receptor beta chains below all came from one sample that was sequenced in a study of cytomegalovirus exposure and HLA in healthy donors. Libraries were prepared by immunoSEQ multiplex PCR; TCRdb keeps only in-frame clonotypes and omits some of them. The sample carries roughly 140,000 clones, about 87% recorded once. Sequenced sample: PBMCs. Receptors were obtained from a man aged 18 to 30 in good health and CMV-seropositive.

The gene calls are TRBV7-9 and TRBJ2-7, with D maybe TRBD1 (6 bases). CDR3 length equals 14 residues. V was shortened by 3 bases and J by 4 bases, with 13 bases between the two germline ends. CDR1 is SEHNR, CDR2 FQNEAQ, per germline (reference sequence). DNA for the CDR3: TGTGCCAGCAGCTTGCCGGACAGCAAGTACGAGCAGTACTTC. Translated: CASSLPDSKYEQYF.

V usage is TRBV6-1 and J usage is TRBJ1-1; 8 nucleotides align to TRBD1. V shed 2 bases, J shed 4 bases, and the junction held 6 bases outside the gene matches. The CDR3 extends over 15 amino acids. Germline CDR1 reads MNHNS; CDR2 reads SASEGT. In DNA form, the CDR3 reads TGTGCCAGCAGTGAACGCATAACAGGGGGCACTGAAGCTTTCTTT. Translated, it gives CASSERITGGTEAFF.

This clone was seen only a few times. This sequence joins TRBV29-1 and TRBJ2-5; TRBD1 matches at 8 bases. The CDR3 has 12 amino acids. Germline V gene lookup returns CDR1 SQVTM and CDR2 ANQGSEA. V lost 5 bases, J lost 3 bases, and 2 bases stayed unmatched. CDR3 in DNA: TGCAGCGTTTGGACAGGGAAAGAGACCCAGTACTTC. Protein sequence: CSVWTGKETQYF.

The V gene is TRBV6-1, the J gene TRBJ1-1; 10 bases align to TRBD1. CDR3 length equals 14 residues. V lost 2 bases, J lost 10 bases, and 7 bases stayed unmatched. Germline V gene data show CDR1 as MNHNS and CDR2 as SASEGT. The CDR3 sequence is CASSELGTGVLAFF. The CDR3 DNA reads as TGTGCCAGCAGTGAATTGGGGACAGGGGTCCTAGCTTTCTTT.

The gene calls are TRBV27 and TRBJ2-7, with 9 bases that match TRBD1. In germline, CDR1 is MNHEY, CDR2 SMNVEV (reference sequence). The CDR3 spans 15 residues. The trim removed 3 bases at V and 5 bases at J, leaving 8 bases unmatched. The CDR3 loop reads CASSFQTGGFDEQYF. In nucleotides, the CDR3 is TGTGCCAGCAGTTTTCAGACAGGGGGTTTTGACGAGCAGTACTTC.

The rearrangement joins TRBV7-7 to TRBJ2-5; 8 nucleotides line up with TRBD1. J was trimmed by 5 bases and V by 4 bases; bases with no gene match: 3. The CDR3 totals 13 residues. Germline CDR1 and CDR2: SSHAT and FNYEAQ (reference sequence). CDR3 region: CASSSTGGETQYF. Written as DNA, the CDR3 is TGTGCCAGCAGCTCTACAGGGGGGGAGACCCAGTACTTC.

The chain employs TRBV9 and TRBJ1-5; a possible D gene is TRBD1 (5 bases). From germline, CDR1 is SGDLS and CDR2 YYNGEE. The V end was cut by 4 bases, the J end by 5 bases, with 10 bases between. The CDR3 totals 13 residues. This CDR3 is CASSFDSYQPQHF. The CDR3 coding sequence is TGTGCCAGCAGCTTCGACAGTTATCAGCCCCAGCATTTT.

This chain links TRBV27 with TRBJ2-5; TRBD1 matches 7 bases. Germline V gene data show CDR1 as MNHEY and CDR2 as SMNVEV (reference sequence). CDR3 length: 15 amino acids. V shed 6 bases and J 1 base; nucleotides not matched to a gene: 8. This chain's CDR3 is CASSEWTGGQETQYF. CDR3 nucleotides: TGTGCCAGCAGCGAATGGACAGGCGGCCAAGAGACCCAGTACTTC.

The chain recombines TRBV27 with TRBJ1-1, with TRBD1 matching 8 bases. Trimming cost V 5 bases and J 7 bases; bases outside gene matches: 12. The CDR3 has 15 residues. The germline gives CDR1 MNHEY, CDR2 SMNVEV (reference sequence). The CDR3 DNA reads as TGTGCCAGCAGTATACGAACAGGGGGTTTAGGTGAAGCTTTCTTT. Translated: CASSIRTGGLGEAFF.

The chain combines TRBV2 with TRBJ2-7; 7 nucleotides line up with TRBD1. CDR3 length: 14 residues. The J segment lost 3 bases and the V segment lost 0 bases, leaving 2 bases of the junction unmatched. Germline CDR1 and CDR2: SNHLY and FYNNEI. CDR3 loop: CASSEAPGGYEQYF. For the CDR3, the DNA is TGTGCCAGCAGTGAAGCCCCAGGGGGCTACGAGCAGTACTTC.

The chain couples TRBV6-1 to TRBJ2-4; 7 nucleotides line up with TRBD1. V shed 7 bases and J 1 base; nucleotides not matched to a gene: 7. This CDR3 contains 15 residues. Germline V gives CDR1 MNHNS, CDR2 SASEGT. The chain's CDR3 is CASTYAGGAKNIQYF. CDR3 DNA: TGTGCCAGCACATATGCAGGGGGTGCCAAAAACATTCAGTACTTC.

This clone was seen more than once but under ten times. The V call is TRBV6-6, the J call TRBJ1-1; a weak D match, TRBD1 (5 bases). Trimming shortened V by 7 bases and J by 3 bases, and 18 bases separated the two germline ends. Germline V gene data show CDR1 as MNHNY and CDR2 as SVGAGI (reference sequence). The CDR3 runs to 15 residues. CDR3 DNA sequence: TGTGCCAGCAACCTCGGGGGGGTCGGGTACACTGAAGCTTTCTTT. Its protein product is CASNLGGVGYTEAFF.

In this sample, this clone turned up once. This rearrangement joins TRBV14 to TRBJ1-2; TRBD1 matches 7 bases. J was trimmed by 8 bases and V by 0 bases; bases with no gene match: 3. The CDR3 covers 13 residues. Germline lookup yields CDR1 SGHDN and CDR2 FVKESK. As DNA, the CDR3 is TGTGCCAGCAGCCAAGACAGGACAGGAGGCTACACCTTC. This encodes CASSQDRTGGYTF. Full variable domain (remainder filled in from reference TRBV14 and TRBJ1-2): EAGVTQFPSHSVIEKGQTVTLRCDPISGHDNLYWYRRVMGKEIKFLLHFVKESKQDESGMPNNRFLAERTGGTYSTLKVQPAELEDSGVYFCASSQDRTGGYTFGSGTRLTVV.